One TCR beta chain is described in this entry. What it recognizes is unknown. The authors distributed each subset's genomic DNA evenly over several immunoSEQ plates. Using immunoSEQ multiplex PCR, the repertoire was profiled, and TCRdb retains in-frame clones only, with some absent. The sample has some 700,000 clones, 90% seen once. This entry is derived from a study of shared clonotypes between healthy human individuals. Points from the study as a whole: Among donors, the sharing of clonotypes was expected to be influenced by sequencing depth.

CDR1 and CDR2 from the germline V gene are SGHDT and YYEEEE. The CDR3 extends over 16 amino acids. Trimming shortened V by 0 bases and J by 4 bases, and 11 bases separated the two germline ends. The genes are TRBV5-6 and TRBJ2-6; tentatively, D is TRBD1 (6 bases). The TCR comes from a man between 18 and 29 years old in good health. Some clones in this sample may be carry-over from other donors' samples. The source material was memory CD8+ T cells from PBMCs. Regarding subset: CD45RO+ cells pooled with CCR7-negative TemRA cells. The CDR3 loop reads CASSLVDGTGANVLTF. CDR3 DNA sequence: TGTGCCAGCAGCTTGGTCGACGGGACAGGGGCCAACGTCCTGACTTTC.